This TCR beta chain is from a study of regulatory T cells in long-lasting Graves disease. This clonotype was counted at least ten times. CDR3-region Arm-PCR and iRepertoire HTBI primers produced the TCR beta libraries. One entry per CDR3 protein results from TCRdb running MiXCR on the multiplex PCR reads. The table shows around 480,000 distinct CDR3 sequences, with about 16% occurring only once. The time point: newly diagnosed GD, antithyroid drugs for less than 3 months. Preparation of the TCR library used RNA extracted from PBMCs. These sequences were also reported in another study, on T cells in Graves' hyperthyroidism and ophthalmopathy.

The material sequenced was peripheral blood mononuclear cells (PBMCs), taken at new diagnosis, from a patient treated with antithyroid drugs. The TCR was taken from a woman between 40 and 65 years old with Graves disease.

The CDR3 DNA is TGTGCCAGCAGCCGGACAGGGGAGGGCACTGAAGCTTTCTTT. It specifies CASSRTGEGTEAFF. V is TRBV7-8 and J is TRBJ1-1; 9 bases are shared with TRBD1. The CDR3 runs 14 residues. V trimming: 5 bases; J trimming: 4 bases; junction bases outside the gene matches: 5. Germline V CDR1 and CDR2: SGHVS, FQNEAQ.